The 18 T cell receptor beta chains given below trace back to one sample, sequenced in a study of quantifying T cell responses using KT2 cells (dated by TCRdb to 2016 to 2017). For the study in its entirety: RNA was DNase-treated and reverse transcribed with TCR alpha and beta constant-region primers, mostly using SuperScript III.

Library method: UMI-ligation and nested PCR. The data were produced on an Illumina MiSeq. A single-stranded oligonucleotide bearing the Illumina SP2 sequence and a UMI was ligated to the 3' end of the cDNA with T4 RNA ligase 1. PCR1 used 4 to 5 cycles (98 degrees C 15 s, 69 degrees C 30 s, 72 degrees C 40 s), and the beta primer was an equimolar mix of RC1.1 and RC1.2 that covered TRBC1 and TRBC2. The public reads were quality trimmed at Q25 with fastp and then assembled into clones with MiXCR by TCRdb, keeping productive beta chains. All rows with the same CDR3 protein become a single entry with the most common DNA and genes. The sample contains about 33,000 distinct CDR3 sequences, around a tenth of them found a single time. The top ten clones comprise around 9.8% of the sample. Specimen: PBMCs spiked with cells of the T cell clone KT2. The receptors originated from a human donor.

A single count supports this clonotype. The V and J genes are TRBV7-2 and TRBJ2-5; a possible D gene is TRBD1 (5 bases). The V end lost 0 bases, the J end lost 4 bases, and 9 bases lay between the germline ends. CDR3 length: 14 residues. The germline V gene encodes CDR1 SGHTA and CDR2 FQGNSA. The CDR3 loop reads CASSLAGAGETQYF. CDR3 in DNA: TGTGCCAGCAGCTTAGCAGGGGCAGGAGAGACCCAGTACTTC.

This clonotype has a count of ten or more. The chain has TRBV27 and TRBJ2-5; 7 nucleotides line up with TRBD2. The germline V gene encodes CDR1 MNHEY and CDR2 SMNVEV (reference sequence). With 8 bases clipped from V and 1 base from J, the junction kept 7 bases outside the gene matches. The CDR3 runs to 14 residues. The chain's CDR3 is CASSPGLTQETQYF. The CDR3, as DNA: TGTGCCAGCTCGCCGGGACTAACCCAAGAGACCCAGTACTTC.

This clonotype was observed a few times. It may be a read error: a sequence one base away is much more abundant. V gene TRBV27 combines with J gene TRBJ1-1; tentatively, D is TRBD1 (5 bases). The CDR3 contains 13 residues. Germline CDR1 reads MNHEY; CDR2 reads SMNVEV (reference sequence). With 2 bases removed from V and 4 bases from J, the gap between germline ends came to 8 bases. CDR3 sequence: CASSLRRGTEAFF. The DNA of the CDR3 is TGTGCCAGCAGTTTAAGGAGGGGCACTGAAGCTTTCTTT.

There are many counts of this clonotype. The chain recombines TRBV7-2 with TRBJ1-1; 9 bases are shared with TRBD1. The CDR3 loop spans 14 amino acids. V lost 2 bases, J lost 4 bases, and 2 bases stayed unmatched. Germline CDR1 and CDR2: SGHTA and FQGNSA. CDR3 sequence (DNA): TGTGCCAGCAGCTTACGACAGGGGGGCACTGAAGCTTTCTTT. It is translated as CASSLRQGGTEAFF.

This clonotype was seen only a few times. The rearrangement joins TRBV6-4 to TRBJ2-2; D might be TRBD2 (6 bases). The V end was cut by 2 bases, the J end by 2 bases, with 6 bases between. The CDR3 loop spans 14 amino acids. Germline CDR1 and CDR2: MRHNA and SNTAGT. This CDR3 is CASSDGTNTGELFF. CDR3 sequence (DNA): TGTGCCAGCAGTGACGGGACTAACACCGGGGAGCTGTTTTTT.

In its sample, this clonotype was seen many times. V is TRBV10-3 and J is TRBJ1-1; perhaps TRBD1 as D (5 bases). The V gene's germline CDR1 is ENHRY and CDR2 SYGVKD. The CDR3 is made up of 13 amino acids. V dropped 3 bases and J dropped 3 bases, with 8 bases sitting between them. The CDR3 spells CAISDRVDTEAFF. The CDR3, as DNA: TGTGCCATCAGTGACAGGGTGGACACTGAAGCTTTCTTT.

This chain uses TRBV9 with TRBJ2-5, with a tentative D call TRBD1 (5 bases). CDR3 length equals 16 residues. The germline CDR1 and CDR2 sequences are SGDLS and YYNGEE. V shed 0 bases and J shed 2 bases, with 14 bases lying between them. In nucleotides, the CDR3 is TGTGCCAGCAGCGTAGGGGTGACAGCAATACAAGAGACCCAGTACTTC. Amino acids: CASSVGVTAIQETQYF.

This clonotype turned up a few times. J is TRBJ2-2 and V is TRBV3-1; D gene uncertain. Germline lookup yields CDR1 LGHDT and CDR2 YNNKEL (reference sequence). The V end lost 0 bases, the J end lost 8 bases, and 4 bases lay between the germline ends. The CDR3 loop spans 12 amino acids. The CDR3 here is CASSQDVGELFF. CDR3 coding DNA: TGTGCCAGCAGCCAAGATGTGGGGGAGCTGTTTTTT.

There are a few counts of this clonotype. J is TRBJ1-3 and V is TRBV12-3 or TRBV12-4; D not certain. Trimming cost V 3 bases and J 0 bases, with 9 bases left between them. This CDR3 is 15 amino acids long. The CDR3 sequence: CASSFHPSSGNTIYF. CDR3 sequence (DNA): TGTGCCAGCAGTTTCCACCCCAGCTCTGGAAACACCATATATTTT.

Many counts were recorded for this clonotype. The V and J genes are TRBV6-5 and TRBJ1-1, with unresolved D. The CDR3 consists of 12 residues. The V gene's germline CDR1 is MNHEY and CDR2 SVGAGI. V was pared by 8 bases and J by 5 bases, with 12 bases between. The CDR3 sequence is CASAAGSTEAFF. CDR3 coding DNA: TGTGCCAGCGCGGCTGGGTCGACTGAAGCTTTCTTT.

This clonotype was picked up many times. This rearrangement joins TRBV11-2 to TRBJ2-5; 10 bases match TRBD2. CDR1 and CDR2 (germline): SGHAT, FQNNGV. V gave up 5 bases and J gave up 2 bases; unmatched junction bases: 5. This CDR3 region has 15 residues. CDR3 protein: CASSTSAGGQETQYF. In DNA, the CDR3 is TGTGCCAGCAGCACCTCAGCGGGGGGGCAAGAGACCCAGTACTTC.

This clonotype was seen many times. This chain links TRBV20-1 with TRBJ1-5; D uncertain. V dropped 3 bases and J dropped 4 bases, with 10 bases sitting between them. Per germline, CDR1 DFQATT and CDR2 SNEGSKA (reference sequence). The CDR3 has 13 amino acids. The CDR3 DNA reads as TGCAGTGCTAGGCGTACAGAAAATCAGCCCCAGCATTTT. It is translated as CSARRTENQPQHF.

The table lists this clonotype with many counts. The rearrangement uses TRBV29-1 and TRBJ2-3; 7 nucleotides line up with TRBD1. Germline V gives CDR1 SQVTM, CDR2 ANQGSEA. Germline trimming cut 2 bases from V and 1 base from J; bases unmatched to any gene: 3. CDR3 length equals 14 residues. The DNA of the CDR3 is TGCAGCGTTGAACCTGGGACAGGCACAGATACGCAGTATTTT. It translates to CSVEPGTGTDTQYF.

This chain connects TRBV20-1 to TRBJ2-1; 7 nucleotides match TRBD2. In germline, CDR1 is DFQATT, CDR2 SNEGSKA (reference sequence). The CDR3 totals 13 residues. V was pared by 2 bases and J by 5 bases, with 3 bases of the junction left unmatched. DNA for the CDR3: TGCAGTGCTAGACTAGCGGAACACAATGAGCAGTTCTTC. Translating it yields CSARLAEHNEQFF.

V and J are TRBV12-3 or TRBV12-4 and TRBJ1-4, with no clear D. CDR3 size: 15 residues. Trimming removed 3 bases at V and 0 bases at J, with 8 bases between. The CDR3, as DNA: TGTGCCAGCAGTTTCAAATCGGCAACTAATGAAAAACTGTTTTTT. It translates to CASSFKSATNEKLFF.

This clonotype was seen ten or more times. The gene calls are TRBV3-1 and TRBJ2-3, with 7 bases matching TRBD2. Germline CDR1 LGHDT, CDR2 YNNKEL (reference sequence). The V segment lost 1 base and the J segment 3 bases; nucleotides outside the gene matches: 4. The CDR3 is 15 residues long. CDR3 sequence: CASSQGQRGTDTQYF. Written as DNA, the CDR3 is TGTGCCAGCAGCCAAGGTCAGCGGGGAACAGATACGCAGTATTTT.

This chain connects TRBV6-5 to TRBJ1-1, with D possibly being TRBD1 (6 bases). Trimming removed 6 bases at V and 4 bases at J, with 27 bases between. The CDR3 extends over 18 amino acids. Germline V CDR1 and CDR2: MNHEY, SVGAGI. The CDR3: CASRGNPRGKDSGTEAFF. CDR3 coding DNA: TGTGCCAGCAGAGGTAACCCCAGGGGAAAGGATTCGGGCACTGAAGCTTTCTTT.

The chain has TRBV12-3 or TRBV12-4 and TRBJ2-1; D not certain. The CDR3 has 15 amino acids. V was trimmed by 5 bases and J by 7 bases, leaving 18 bases between them. CDR3 sequence: CASSPTVGVRNEQFF. CDR3 nucleotides: TGTGCCAGCAGTCCGACCGTTGGGGTTCGGAATGAGCAGTTCTTC.